The sequence of this TCR beta chain was determined in a study of CXCR3-negative and CXCR3-positive naive CD8 T cells. Germline loops: CDR1 SEHNR, CDR2 FQNEAQ (reference sequence). The CDR3 runs 15 residues. Findings of the study overall: The level of CXCR3 expression partially decreased after cryopreservation; the majority of assays used fresh PBMCs.

Concerning this clonotype: The antigen remains undetermined.

TRB cDNA libraries were made by UMI-labeled 5' RACE. After re-calling the 5' RACE reads, TCRdb lists one entry per CDR3 protein, DNA absent. This sample contains 45,000 to 65,000 distinct CDR3 sequences. The chain combines TRBV7-9 with TRBJ2-1. The clonotype originates from a human donor in good health. Some clones in this sample may be carry-over from other donors' samples. Sequenced material: memory CD8+ T cells from blood. The CDR3 region is CASSLGQGADNEQFF.